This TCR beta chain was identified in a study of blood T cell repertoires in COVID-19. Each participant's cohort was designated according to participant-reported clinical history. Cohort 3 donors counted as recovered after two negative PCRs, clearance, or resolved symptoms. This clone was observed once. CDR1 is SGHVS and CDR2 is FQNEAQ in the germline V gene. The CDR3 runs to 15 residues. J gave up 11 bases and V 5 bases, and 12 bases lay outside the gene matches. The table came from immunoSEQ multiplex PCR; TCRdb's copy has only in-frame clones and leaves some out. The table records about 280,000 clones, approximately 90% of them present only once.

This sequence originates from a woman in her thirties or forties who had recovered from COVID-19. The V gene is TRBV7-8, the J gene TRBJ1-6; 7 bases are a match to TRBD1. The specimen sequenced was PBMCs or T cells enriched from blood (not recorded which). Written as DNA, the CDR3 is TGTGCCAGCAGCCCGGGTCGACAGGGAGTGACACCCCTCCACTTT. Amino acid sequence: CASSPGRQGVTPLHF.